The rows below give T cell receptor beta chains drawn from one sample of a study of T cell responses to AZD1222 COVID-19 vaccine. Method: immunoSEQ multiplex PCR; TCRdb's copy keeps in-frame clones and lacks some. Of about 180,000 clones in the sample, roughly nine tenths were seen once. The material sequenced was peripheral blood, taken on day 0 of AZD1222 vaccination. The source is an adult in good health. CDR3s leave out the opening cysteine and the closing phenylalanine or tryptophan.

v_call,j_call,cdr3_aa
TRBV7-2,TRBJ2-1,ASSRDPSSNEQF
TRBV5-1,TRBJ1-1,ASSLNRQESTEAF
TRBV6-4,TRBJ2-7,ASSDGNSYEQY
TRBV30,TRBJ1-1,AWSPGQGNTEAF
TRBV4-2,TRBJ2-2,ASSQGDWEIHTGELF
TRBV4-1,TRBJ1-1,ASSLGQGGGTEAF
TRBV6-1,TRBJ1-5,ASSEGAPQPQH
TRBV21-1,TRBJ1-1,ASSKERALMRGPEDTEAF
TRBV30,TRBJ1-1,AWGTGATEAF
TRBV3-1/TRBV3-2,TRBJ2-1,ASSHFGRADEQF
TRBV6-4,TRBJ1-2,ASSPTVGVSSMSYT
TRBV19,TRBJ2-3,ASSTGRGGSTDTQY
TRBV5-6,TRBJ2-5,ASSWRTSGNQETQY
TRBV24-1,TRBJ2-7,ATSATGSSYEQY
TRBV7-9,TRBJ1-4,ASSPRAGLVVNEKLF
TRBV19,TRBJ2-1,ASRGRLYNEQF